Following are 7 T cell receptor beta chains from one sample sequenced in a study of blood T cell repertoires in COVID-19. Profiled with immunoSEQ multiplex PCR; TCRdb holds only in-frame clones, not every one. The sample lists under 250,000 clones; 86% were seen once. The sequencing sample was made of peripheral blood. These receptors were collected from a woman in her sixties who had recovered from COVID-19.

The V call is TRBV5-4, the J call TRBJ1-2, with 9 bases identical to TRBD1. Germline V gene lookup returns CDR1 SGHNT and CDR2 YYREEE (reference sequence). This CDR3 spans 16 amino acids. Unmatched junction bases numbered 14, after V lost 3 bases and J lost 8 bases. The CDR3 DNA reads as TGTGCCAGCAGCTCTAACCCGGGACAGGGCTTTTACGGCTACACCTTC. This encodes CASSSNPGQGFYGYTF.

CDR3 sequence reads: CASKNSGANYEQYF. CDR3 coding DNA: TGTGCCAGCAAAAATAGCGGGGCTAACTACGAGCAGTACTTC. V is TRBV6-5 and J is TRBJ2-7; 8 positions match TRBD2. Trimming cost V 7 bases and J 3 bases; bases outside gene matches: 8. Germline CDR1 and CDR2: MNHEY and SVGAGI. The CDR3 consists of 14 residues.

The chain couples TRBV7-3 to TRBJ2-5; TRBD2 is a possible D gene (5 bases). Germline lookup yields CDR1 SGHTA and CDR2 FQGTGA. The CDR3 is 13 residues long. The V end lost 5 bases, the J end lost 5 bases, and 12 bases lay between the germline ends. CDR3 sequence: CASSPSPGETQYF. For the CDR3, the DNA is TGTGCCAGCAGCCCCTCCCCGGGGGAGACCCAGTACTTC.

This chain uses TRBV7-9 with TRBJ2-1, with 7 bases fitting TRBD2. CDR3 length: 16 amino acids. The V gene's germline CDR1 is SEHNR and CDR2 FQNEAQ (reference sequence). Germline trimming cut 5 bases from V and 8 bases from J; bases unmatched to any gene: 15. CDR3: CASSLEWAGEVDEQFF. The CDR3 coding sequence is TGTGCCAGCAGCCTCGAGTGGGCGGGGGAGGTCGATGAGCAGTTCTTC.

The genes are TRBV27 and TRBJ2-6, with TRBD1 identical over 7 bases. V dropped 8 bases and J dropped 4; count of bases not matched to a gene: 8. The CDR3 length is 15 residues. The V gene's germline CDR1 is MNHEY and CDR2 SMNVEV (reference sequence). The CDR3 loop reads CASGKQGSGANVLTF. In DNA, the CDR3 is TGTGCCAGCGGAAAACAGGGGTCGGGGGCCAACGTCCTGACTTTC.

The chain joins TRBV6-2 or TRBV6-3 to TRBJ2-3; 7 bases are a match to TRBD2. The CDR3 covers 15 residues. The V and J ends lost 3 bases and 2 bases, in that order; junction bases with no gene match: 5. The germline gives CDR1 MNHEY, CDR2 SVGEGT. CDR3 nucleotide sequence: TGTGCCAGCAGTTATGGGCGGGGGTACACAGATACGCAGTATTTT. It translates to CASSYGRGYTDTQYF.

This clone has a single count. This chain uses TRBV9 with TRBJ2-5; 9 bases map to TRBD1. V was pared by 0 bases and J by 5 bases, with 11 bases of the junction left unmatched. Per the germline V gene, CDR1 is SGDLS and CDR2 is YYNGEE. The CDR3 is 17 amino acids. The CDR3 nucleotides read TGTGCCAGCAGCGTAGGAGGGACAGGGAGAATTGGGGAGACCCAGTACTTC. As protein: CASSVGGTGRIGETQYF.